This T cell receptor (beta chain) was sequenced in a study of T cells in localized non-small cell lung cancer. General observations from the study: Tumor trailed uninvolved adjacent lung in T cell clonality, which peaked there.

A word on this clone: Its target is unknown.

Profiling relied on immunoSEQ multiplex PCR, and the TCRdb table lists in-frame clones only, not all of them. The table has 20,000 to 30,000 clones, around 86% seen once; the top ten hold under 6.5%. Looked up from germline, CDR1 is GTSNPN and CDR2 is SVGIG (reference sequence). This CDR3 contains 13 residues. The V gene lost 0 bases and the J gene lost 6 bases, with 12 bases spanning the gap. This rearrangement joins TRBV30 to TRBJ2-7; a possible D gene is TRBD1 (5 bases). Sequenced material: peripheral blood, taken before any cancer treatment. This sequence was found in a male donor at least 60 years old with stage II squamous cell lung carcinoma. The CDR3 here is CAWSVGVPSEQYF. The CDR3 DNA sequence: TGTGCCTGGAGTGTAGGGGTCCCCAGCGAGCAGTACTTC.